This T cell receptor beta chain was captured in a study of high-grade serous ovarian cancer treatment subgroups. Whole-study context: Samples averaged around 13,000 reads and about 7,500 unique TCR beta rearrangements.

Points from the study as a whole: These tumor repertoires lack spatial information from bulk sequencing. Only CDR3 was analyzed; CDR1 and CDR2 were not.

Tumor samples were obtained before definitive surgery or chemotherapy. Notes on this clone: What it binds is unknown.

This CDR3 comprises 15 residues. V shed 0 bases and J 8 bases; nucleotides not matched to a gene: 7. CDR1 and CDR2 from the germline V gene are SGHDT and YYEEEE. This table comes from immunoSEQ multiplex PCR, and its TCRdb copy is limited to in-frame clones, with some not included. Altogether some 15,000 clones are present, approximately 87% being singletons, with the ten largest covering around 6.5%. The J gene is TRBJ2-1, the V gene TRBV5-6; 8 bases map to TRBD1. This clonotype originated in a human donor with high-grade serous ovarian cancer. The sample was tumor tissue. The CDR3 nucleotides read TGTGCCAGCAGCTTGGGGTGGACAGGGATGGATGAGCAGTTCTTC. It codes for CASSLGWTGMDEQFF.